This entry lists 17 T cell receptor beta chains sequenced from one sample in a study of graft-versus-host responses after intestinal transplantation. Sequencing used immunoSEQ multiplex PCR; TCRdb keeps in-frame clones, though not all of them. Among about 120,000 clones listed, 85% to 95% were seen once. For these receptors, no antigen is known. The source material was unstimulated CD4+ T cells sorted from spleen or lymph node cells, sampled before intestinal transplant. The receptors were sampled from a human donor who received an intestinal transplant.

The chain joins TRBV5-1 to TRBJ2-1; 8 bases align to TRBD2. The germline gives CDR1 SGHRS, CDR2 YFSETQ. The CDR3 consists of 15 residues. V dropped 3 bases and J dropped 2; count of bases not matched to a gene: 4. CDR3 in amino acids: CASSSGLATYNEQFF. CDR3 nucleotides: TGCGCCAGCAGCTCTGGACTAGCAACCTACAATGAGCAGTTCTTC.

In this sample, this clone turned up once. J is TRBJ2-6 and V is TRBV4-1, with unresolved D. The germline V and J ends were trimmed by 1 base and 1 base, with 11 bases remaining between them. Per germline, CDR1 MGHRA and CDR2 YSYEKL. CDR3 size: 17 residues. In DNA form, the CDR3 reads TGCGCCAGCAGCCAAGGGCAGCTGGGATCTGGGGCCAACGTCCTGACTTTC. Protein: CASSQGQLGSGANVLTF.

This clone turned up a few times. The J gene is TRBJ2-7, the V gene TRBV19; a weak D match, TRBD1 (5 bases). The CDR3 runs to 14 residues. Germline CDR1 and CDR2: LNHDA and SQIVND (reference sequence). Between the trimmed V and J ends, which lost 4 bases and 2 bases, there was a span of 12 bases. CDR3 loop: CASSTRQFPYEQYF. As DNA, the CDR3 is TGTGCCAGTAGTACCCGACAGTTCCCCTACGAGCAGTACTTC.

The chain carries TRBV11-3 and TRBJ2-3; D is undetermined. Germline CDR1 and CDR2: SGHNT and YENEEA. The CDR3 runs 13 residues. Trimming removed 2 bases at V and 1 base at J, with 4 bases between. For the CDR3, the DNA is TGTGCCAGCAGCTTACAGGGCACAGATACGCAGTATTTT. It specifies CASSLQGTDTQYF.

J is TRBJ2-2 and V is TRBV9; D call uncertain. The CDR3 is 14 amino acids. V lost 0 bases to trimming and J lost 6 bases, with 9 bases between them. From germline, CDR1 is SGDLS and CDR2 YYNGEE. The CDR3 sequence is CASSVVGVAGELFF. The DNA for the CDR3 is TGTGCCAGCAGCGTAGTTGGCGTCGCCGGGGAGCTGTTTTTT.

This chain uses TRBV5-1 with TRBJ1-5, with TRBD1 matching over 8 bases. CDR1 and CDR2 from the germline V gene are SGHRS and YFSETQ. With 0 bases clipped from V and 7 bases from J, the junction kept 6 bases outside the gene matches. This CDR3 has 15 residues. In DNA, the CDR3 is TGCGCCAGCAGCTTGGCAGGGGGCGGTGGGCAGCCCCAGCATTTT. This sequence encodes CASSLAGGGGQPQHF.

For this clone: One end of the junction is discordant with germline, which a read error may explain. The J gene is TRBJ1-1, the V gene TRBV19; 8 bases map to TRBD1. The CDR3 is 14 amino acids. Germline CDR1 reads LNHDA; CDR2 reads SQIVND (reference sequence). The CDR3 spells CASSVDRGPTEAFF. The CDR3 DNA reads TGTGCCAGTAGTGTAGACAGGGGTCCTACTGAAGCTTTCTTT.

The chain combines TRBV9 with TRBJ2-3; D is unresolved. Germline V gene sequence: CDR1 SGDLS, CDR2 YYNGEE. The length of the CDR3 is 14 residues. The V and J ends lost 0 bases and 6 bases respectively, with 11 bases between them. The CDR3 loop is CASSVESGWDTQYF. In nucleotides, the CDR3 is TGTGCCAGCAGCGTAGAAAGTGGGTGGGATACGCAGTATTTT. The whole variable domain, filled in from reference TRBV9 and TRBJ2-3, reads DSGVTQTPKHLITATGQRVTLRCSPRSGDLSVYWYQQSLDQGLQFLIQYYNGEERAKGNILERFSAQQFPDLHSELNLSSLELGDSALYFCASSVESGWDTQYFGPGTRLTVL.

The J gene is TRBJ2-1, the V gene TRBV6-4; D may be TRBD1 (5 bases). The CDR3 loop spans 15 amino acids. CDR1 and CDR2 (germline): MRHNA, SNTAGT. V shed 6 bases and J shed 0 bases, with 12 bases lying between them. The CDR3 DNA reads as TGTGCCAGCAGGCGACAGTCCGACTCCTACAATGAGCAGTTCTTC. Amino acid sequence: CASRRQSDSYNEQFF.

The CDR3 DNA reads as TGTGCCAGCAGCGCCCGTGGGGCTAACTATGGCTACACCTTC. Translation gives CASSARGANYGYTF. The chain carries TRBV9 and TRBJ1-2, with D uncertain. The CDR3 consists of 14 residues. Trimming cost V 3 bases and J 0 bases, with 9 bases left between them. Per the germline V gene, CDR1 is SGDLS and CDR2 is YYNGEE.

This sequence joins TRBV5-4 and TRBJ1-2; 7 nucleotides line up with TRBD1. The germline V gene encodes CDR1 SGHNT and CDR2 YYREEE (reference sequence). V shed 3 bases, J shed 1 base, and the junction held 6 bases outside the gene matches. CDR3 length: 15 amino acids. Here the CDR3 DNA reads TGTGCCAGCAGCTCTAAGGACAGGAGTAACTATGGCTACACCTTC. Its translation: CASSSKDRSNYGYTF.

V gene TRBV5-1 combines with J gene TRBJ2-3, with 7 bases lining up with TRBD2. Per germline, CDR1 SGHRS and CDR2 YFSETQ. This CDR3 contains 14 residues. The J segment lost 4 bases and the V segment lost 4 bases, leaving 6 bases of the junction unmatched. Written as DNA, the CDR3 is TGCGCCAGCAGCATCGGACTAGTTTCAGATACGCAGTATTTT. Translation: CASSIGLVSDTQYF.

J is TRBJ2-1 and V is TRBV18, with 12 bases matching TRBD2. J was trimmed by 8 bases and V by 5 bases; bases with no gene match: 7. Germline V gene lookup returns CDR1 KGHSH and CDR2 LQKENI. The CDR3 is 15 residues long. CDR3 protein: CASSLSSGREDEQFF. DNA for the CDR3: TGTGCCAGCTCATTGTCTAGCGGGAGGGAAGATGAGCAGTTCTTC.

The rearrangement links TRBV6-5 to TRBJ1-1; no clear D gene. Between the trimmed V and J ends, which lost 2 bases and 0 bases, there was a span of 10 bases. This CDR3 is built from 15 residues. Germline V gene lookup returns CDR1 MNHEY and CDR2 SVGAGI. This chain's CDR3 is CASSYGEVMNTEAFF. The DNA for the CDR3 is TGTGCCAGCAGTTACGGTGAAGTTATGAACACTGAAGCTTTCTTT.

The V and J genes are TRBV18 and TRBJ1-1; 10 bases fit TRBD1. The CDR3 spans 15 residues. The ends lost 3 bases at V and 9 bases at J; junction bases unmatched: 10. The germline CDR1 and CDR2 sequences are KGHSH and LQKENI. The CDR3: CASSPVTGGPLQAFF. CDR3 nucleotide sequence: TGTGCCAGCTCACCCGTGACAGGGGGCCCCCTCCAAGCTTTCTTT.

This clone was seen a single time. The chain links TRBV5-1 to TRBJ2-2; TRBD2 matches 16 bases. After removal of 4 bases from V and 5 bases from J, the junction contained 5 bases not matched to a gene. The CDR3 is 17 residues long. Looked up from germline, CDR1 is SGHRS and CDR2 is YFSETQ. The CDR3 here is CASSPGTSGRGTGELFF. CDR3 nucleotides: TGCGCCAGCAGCCCCGGGACTAGCGGGAGGGGAACCGGGGAGCTGTTTTTT.

The chain links TRBV19 to TRBJ2-5; 8 bases line up with TRBD2. The CDR3 sequence is 13 residues long. Germline CDR1 is LNHDA and CDR2 is SQIVND (reference sequence). V shed 4 bases and J 5 bases; nucleotides not matched to a gene: 3. CDR3 sequence: CASSRGTSETQYF. For the CDR3, the DNA is TGTGCCAGTAGTAGAGGGACTAGTGAGACCCAGTACTTC.